This record concerns one TCR beta chain sequence. Its antigen is still unknown. Each of the CD4+ naive, central memory, regulatory and stem cell-like memory populations was sorted via CD45RO/CCR7/CD25/CD127/CD95/CD27. These data originate in a study of beta chain features in type 1 diabetes. Since all of the isolated RNA was reverse transcribed, expressed TCRB transcripts were what got sequenced. Profiled with immunoSEQ multiplex PCR; TCRdb holds only in-frame clones, not every one. The sample lists some 290,000 clones; about 13% were seen once. Study-wide findings and caveats: Moderately but significantly shorter TCRB CDR3s were found in Type 1 diabetes patients in all four CD4+ subsets.

The CDR3 spans 13 residues. J gave up 2 bases and V 6 bases, and 0 bases lay outside the gene matches. Germline V CDR1 and CDR2: SGHDN, FVKESK. Sequenced input: naive CD4+ T cells from blood. This TCR came from a man aged 30 to 39 with type 1 diabetes. This chain joins TRBV14 and TRBJ2-7, with 11 bases matching TRBD2. The chain's CDR3 is CASRTSGTYEQYF. DNA for the CDR3: TGTGCCAGCAGGACTAGCGGGACCTACGAGCAGTACTTC.